This passage covers 24 T cell receptor beta chains from one sample sequenced in a study of shared clonotypes between healthy human individuals. Assay used: immunoSEQ multiplex PCR; TCRdb lists only in-frame clones, some missing. The sample holds 500,000 to 650,000 clones, around three quarters seen once. The specimen sequenced was PBMCs. The receptors come from a woman between 35 and 50 years old in good health. Some clones in this sample may be carry-over from other donors' samples.

The gene calls are TRBV9 and TRBJ2-5; 7 positions agree with TRBD1. In germline, CDR1 is SGDLS, CDR2 YYNGEE. Trimming took 1 base from V and 2 from J; bases not matched to a gene: 8. The CDR3 length is 16 residues. The CDR3: CASSVQGGARQETQYF. CDR3 DNA: TGTGCCAGCAGCGTACAAGGGGGCGCGAGGCAAGAGACCCAGTACTTC.

The chain carries TRBV4-1 and TRBJ2-7, with D unresolved. V shed 0 bases and J shed 1 base, with 4 bases lying between them. CDR3 size: 13 residues. Germline V gene sequence: CDR1 MGHRA, CDR2 YSYEKL. CDR3 region: CASSQDHSYEQYF. The CDR3 bases are TGCGCCAGCAGCCAAGATCATTCCTACGAGCAGTACTTC.

The rearrangement links TRBV7-9 to TRBJ2-3, with 9 bases aligning to TRBD2. The CDR3 runs to 16 residues. In germline, CDR1 is SEHNR, CDR2 FQNEAQ (reference sequence). The V gene end was trimmed by 1 base and the J gene end by 4 bases; junction bases not matched to a gene: 6. The CDR3, as DNA: TGTGCCAGCAGCTTAGATTGGCTAGCGGGACCAGATACGCAGTATTTT. Its protein product is CASSLDWLAGPDTQYF.

The chain carries TRBV9 and TRBJ2-7; perhaps D is TRBD1 or TRBD2 (7 bases each). The CDR3 spans 15 residues. The V and J ends lost 4 bases and 2 bases respectively, with 16 bases between them. The germline gives CDR1 SGDLS, CDR2 YYNGEE. The CDR3 coding sequence is TGTGCCAGCAGCCCTCAGGGGGGAGGGACCTACGAGCAGTACTTC. Residues: CASSPQGGGTYEQYF.

A few counts support this clone. The chain employs TRBV2 and TRBJ2-2, with unresolved D. The length of the CDR3 is 10 residues. Germline values: CDR1 SNHLY, CDR2 FYNNEI. Trimming pared 5 bases from V and 8 bases from J, leaving 3 bases between. The CDR3 DNA follows: TGTGCCAGCAGTATGGGGGAGCTGTTTTTT. Protein product: CASSMGELFF.

As for this clone: A far more abundant clone sits one base away, making this likely a read error. V usage is TRBV30 and J usage is TRBJ2-7; D is perhaps TRBD1 (6 bases). This CDR3 contains 12 residues. CDR1 and CDR2 from the germline V gene are GTSNPN and SVGIG (reference sequence). V was clipped by 7 bases and J by 4 bases, with 14 bases between them. This CDR3 is CASRTARYEQYF. Written as DNA, the CDR3 is TGTGCCTCAAGGACAGCACGGTACGAGCAGTACTTC.

V gene TRBV9 combines with J gene TRBJ1-5; 7 bases agree with TRBD1. The CDR3 has 15 amino acids. CDR1 is SGDLS, CDR2 YYNGEE, per germline. The junction had 7 bases not matched to a gene; V was cut back by 3 bases and J by 4 bases. CDR3 sequence (DNA): TGTGCCAGCAGCGCCACCGGGACAGAGAATCAGCCCCAGCATTTT. This sequence encodes CASSATGTENQPQHF.

This chain connects TRBV5-4 to TRBJ2-7, with 11 bases identical to TRBD2. Germline trimming cut 5 bases from V and 6 bases from J; bases unmatched to any gene: 13. CDR1 is SGHNT, CDR2 YYREEE, per germline (reference sequence). The CDR3 totals 16 residues. The CDR3 protein is CASSNGRTGTSGEQYF. The CDR3 coding sequence is TGTGCCAGCAGTAATGGAAGAACCGGGACTAGCGGCGAGCAGTACTTC.

V gene TRBV11-2 combines with J gene TRBJ2-7, with D unclear. Per germline, CDR1 SGHAT and CDR2 FQNNGV. Between the trimmed V and J ends, which lost 3 bases and 6 bases, there was a span of 12 bases. The CDR3 extends over 13 amino acids. The CDR3 region is CASSFLGPCEQYF. CDR3 in DNA: TGTGCCAGCAGCTTCCTAGGCCCCTGCGAGCAGTACTTC.

The V and J genes are TRBV11-1 and TRBJ2-2; a weak D match, TRBD1 (6 bases). There are 17 residues in the CDR3. With 1 base removed from V and 4 bases from J, the gap between germline ends came to 16 bases. Germline lookup yields CDR1 SGHAT and CDR2 FQDESV (reference sequence). The CDR3 spells CASSLVNLRGRTGELFF. The CDR3 DNA reads TGTGCCAGCAGCTTAGTCAACCTCAGGGGTCGCACCGGGGAGCTGTTTTTT.

The chain links TRBV27 to TRBJ1-6; D perhaps matches TRBD1 (5 bases). Germline V gene sequence: CDR1 MNHEY, CDR2 SMNVEV (reference sequence). This CDR3 has 16 amino acids. The V gene lost 6 bases and the J gene lost 3 bases, with 15 bases spanning the gap. DNA of the CDR3: TGTGCCAGCAGCCTGTCCGGGACGGGCTATAATTCACCCCTCCACTTT. As protein: CASSLSGTGYNSPLHF.

The V call is TRBV27, the J call TRBJ2-2; 8 nucleotides agree with TRBD1. This CDR3 has 15 residues. With 4 bases clipped from V and 4 bases from J, the junction kept 5 bases outside the gene matches. Germline assignment: CDR1 MNHEY and CDR2 SMNVEV (reference sequence). The CDR3 DNA sequence: TGTGCCAGCAGTTGGACAGGGTATGGCACCGGGGAGCTGTTTTTT. It translates to CASSWTGYGTGELFF.

The chain is built from TRBV7-2 and TRBJ1-1, with a weak D call TRBD1 (5 bases). Trimming took 5 bases from V and 0 from J, leaving 10 bases between them. This CDR3 comprises 14 residues. Germline V gene data show CDR1 as SGHTA and CDR2 as FQGNSA. The CDR3 coding sequence is TGTGCCAGCAGCGCCCAGGGTCTGAACACTGAAGCTTTCTTT. It encodes CASSAQGLNTEAFF. The whole variable domain, filled in from reference TRBV7-2 and TRBJ1-1, reads GAGVSQSPSNKVTEKGKDVELRCDPISGHTALYWYRQSLGQGLEFLIYFQGNSAPDKSGLPSDRFSAERTGGSVSTLTIQRTQQEDSAVYLCASSAQGLNTEAFFGQGTRLTVV.

The J gene is TRBJ2-6, the V gene TRBV5-4; the D gene is possibly TRBD2 (5 bases). The V and J ends lost 4 bases and 2 bases respectively, with 16 bases between them. The CDR3 is made up of 17 amino acids. Germline lookup yields CDR1 SGHNT and CDR2 YYREEE (reference sequence). The chain's CDR3 is CASSPGGRVTGANVLTF. The CDR3 DNA reads TGTGCCAGCAGCCCCGGAGGTAGGGTCACTGGGGCCAACGTCCTGACTTTC.

The chain combines TRBV19 with TRBJ1-1, with D maybe TRBD1 (5 bases). The CDR3 is 16 residues long. Germline CDR1 LNHDA, CDR2 SQIVND (reference sequence). V shed 1 base and J shed 1 base, with 13 bases lying between them. CDR3 loop: CASSIGGDPWNTEAFF. The DNA of the CDR3 is TGTGCCAGTAGTATAGGGGGGGACCCTTGGAACACTGAAGCTTTCTTT. The whole variable domain, filled in from reference TRBV19 and TRBJ1-1, reads DGGITQSPKYLFRKEGQNVTLSCEQNLNHDAMYWYRQDPGQGLRLIYYSQIVNDFQKGDIAEGYSVSREKKESFPLTVTSAQKNPTAFYLCASSIGGDPWNTEAFFGQGTRLTVV.

The gene calls are TRBV28 and TRBJ1-2; D not certain. Trimming left V 5 bases short and J 8 bases short, with 12 bases between. The germline V gene encodes CDR1 MDHEN and CDR2 SYDVKM. The CDR3 covers 12 residues. The CDR3 coding sequence is TGTGCCAGCAGTAGCCCCACTGTGGGCTACACCTTC. Translation gives CASSSPTVGYTF.

This clone was found once. The chain combines TRBV10-2 with TRBJ2-7; 8 nucleotides agree with TRBD2. The CDR3 consists of 16 residues. CDR1 and CDR2 (germline): WSHSY, SAAADI. V dropped 3 bases and J dropped 2; count of bases not matched to a gene: 9. The CDR3 sequence: CASSDQGLAGAYEQYF. As DNA, the CDR3 is TGCGCCAGCAGTGATCAGGGGCTAGCGGGCGCCTACGAGCAGTACTTC.

J is TRBJ1-6 and V is TRBV2; D remains ambiguous. The V gene lost 6 bases and the J gene lost 9 bases, with 9 bases spanning the gap. This CDR3 spans 12 amino acids. The germline CDR1 and CDR2 sequences are SNHLY and FYNNEI. The DNA for the CDR3 is TGTGCCAGCAGGAAAACAGTTTCACCCCTCCACTTT. This gives the protein CASRKTVSPLHF.

The rearrangement uses TRBV5-8 and TRBJ2-3; 7 bases are shared with TRBD1. This CDR3 is 15 amino acids long. The germline gives CDR1 SGHTS, CDR2 YDEGEE. V shed 1 base, J shed 4 bases, and the junction held 6 bases outside the gene matches. The CDR3 loop reads CASSLLGQRADTQYF. The CDR3, as DNA: TGTGCCAGCAGCTTGCTGGGACAGAGGGCAGATACGCAGTATTTT.

CDR3 in DNA: TGCGCCAGCAGCCTCCTCCTAGGGGGAGAGACCCAGTACTTC. Translated, it gives CASSLLLGGETQYF. This chain uses TRBV4-3 with TRBJ2-5; weak D call: TRBD1 (6 bases). The CDR3 covers 14 residues. V lost 4 bases to trimming and J lost 4 bases, with 13 bases between them. Looked up from germline, CDR1 is LGHNA and CDR2 is YSLEER.

This sequence joins TRBV15 and TRBJ1-3; TRBD1 is a possible D gene (6 bases). Germline values: CDR1 LNHNV, CDR2 YYDKDF (reference sequence). Trimming shortened V by 2 bases and J by 0 bases, and 11 bases separated the two germline ends. This CDR3 is 16 amino acids long. The CDR3 bases are TGTGCCACCAGCAGAAAGACAGGTAGCTCTGGAAACACCATATATTTT. This encodes CATSRKTGSSGNTIYF.

This chain joins TRBV18 and TRBJ1-2; D is unresolved. Germline V gene sequence: CDR1 KGHSH, CDR2 LQKENI. The CDR3 has 16 amino acids. V was shortened by 2 bases and J by 0 bases, with 13 bases between the two germline ends. CDR3 amino acids: CASSPDSQRTNYGYTF. CDR3 sequence (DNA): TGTGCCAGCTCACCAGACTCACAGAGAACTAACTATGGCTACACCTTC.

The V and J genes are TRBV15 and TRBJ2-1; D not certain. CDR1 is LNHNV, CDR2 YYDKDF, per germline (reference sequence). This CDR3 spans 13 amino acids. V gave up 5 bases and J gave up 10 bases, with 15 bases separating them. The CDR3 bases are TGTGCCACCAGCGAGAAGGTTCCCCGAGAGCAGTTCTTC. Translated, it gives CATSEKVPREQFF.

V gene TRBV7-9 combines with J gene TRBJ2-7; 8 bases fit TRBD2. Germline assignment: CDR1 SEHNR and CDR2 FQNEAQ (reference sequence). With V trimmed by 2 bases and J by 3 bases, 6 bases remained unmatched. This CDR3 has 15 amino acids. CDR3 sequence: CASSLRLAGIYEQYF. The CDR3 DNA sequence: TGTGCCAGCAGCTTAAGGTTAGCGGGAATCTACGAGCAGTACTTC.